This entry lists 9 T cell receptor beta chains sequenced from one sample in a study of metastatic and nonmetastatic thyroid tumors. Nobody among the patients had been given any treatment before thyroid surgery. TCRdb re-clonotyped the PCR reads through MiXCR. The table records 4,000 to 5,500 clones, 22% of them present only once. What was sequenced was tumor tissue. The receptors derive from a male donor with papillary thyroid cancer or a benign thyroid nodule (not recorded which). Some clones in this sample may be carry-over from other donors' samples.

This clone was seen a handful of times. The chain links TRBV24-1 to TRBJ2-3, with D unclear. The CDR3 length is 15 residues. V gave up 3 bases and J gave up 2 bases, with 11 bases separating them. Germline loops: CDR1 KGHDR, CDR2 SFDVKD. The CDR3 loop reads CATSDPRSYTDTQYF. As DNA, the CDR3 is TGTGCCACCAGTGATCCGAGGTCTTACACAGATACGCAGTATTTT.

The chain employs TRBV11-1 and TRBJ2-2, with 9 bases fitting TRBD2. Germline CDR1 is SGHAT and CDR2 is FQDESV (reference sequence). The CDR3 sequence is 18 residues long. J gave up 4 bases and V 2 bases, and 11 bases lay outside the gene matches. In nucleotides, the CDR3 is TGTGCCAGCAGCTTATCCCTAGGGATAGCGGGAGTCACCGGGGAGCTGTTTTTT. Residues: CASSLSLGIAGVTGELFF.

The V and J genes are TRBV24-1 and TRBJ1-5, with D hard to call. Germline assignment: CDR1 KGHDR and CDR2 SFDVKD. There are 13 residues in the CDR3. The V gene lost 4 bases and the J gene lost 6 bases, with 9 bases spanning the gap. The CDR3 sequence: CATSDYLGQPQHF. For the CDR3, the DNA is TGTGCCACCAGTGACTACCTGGGTCAGCCCCAGCATTTT.

In nucleotides, the CDR3 is TGTGCCAGCAGCGGGGCTCCCCACACAGATACGCAGTATTTT. Its protein is CASSGAPHTDTQYF. The chain is built from TRBV13 and TRBJ2-3; possibly TRBD1 for D (5 bases). Per the germline V gene, CDR1 is PRHDT and CDR2 is FYEKMQ (reference sequence). V shed 5 bases and J shed 2 bases, with 11 bases lying between them. The CDR3 totals 14 residues.

This clone was seen a handful of times. This chain joins TRBV6-1 and TRBJ2-2; D unresolved. V was shortened by 3 bases and J by 1 base, with 9 bases between the two germline ends. The CDR3 is 15 residues long. Per the germline V gene, CDR1 is MNHNS and CDR2 is SASEGT. The CDR3 DNA reads TGTGCCAGCAGTGAGAGGATTCGGAACACCGGGGAGCTGTTTTTT. Amino acids: CASSERIRNTGELFF.

V is TRBV20-1 and J is TRBJ2-3, with D hard to call. V shed 3 bases and J shed 0 bases, with 13 bases lying between them. The germline CDR1 and CDR2 sequences are DFQATT and SNEGSKA (reference sequence). The CDR3 totals 15 residues. This CDR3 reads CSASLFIDSTDTQYF. Written as DNA, the CDR3 is TGCAGTGCTAGCCTCTTTATCGATAGCACAGATACGCAGTATTTT.

This clone came up many times. This CDR3 is CASSLKSGTQPQHF. In nucleotides, the CDR3 is TGTGCCAGCAGTTTAAAGTCAGGGACTCAGCCCCAGCATTTT. The chain is built from TRBV27 and TRBJ1-5; D is possibly TRBD1 (5 bases). The germline gives CDR1 MNHEY, CDR2 SMNVEV (reference sequence). There are 14 residues in the CDR3. V was clipped by 2 bases and J by 6 bases, with 11 bases between them.

This clone was seen a few times. The rearrangement joins TRBV5-6 to TRBJ2-1; D is ambiguous. Trimming removed 0 bases from V and 7 bases from J, with 8 bases in between. CDR1 and CDR2 from the germline V gene are SGHDT and YYEEEE. This CDR3 comprises 13 residues. The CDR3 reads CASSLARKNEQFF. The CDR3 coding sequence is TGTGCCAGCAGCTTGGCCAGGAAGAATGAGCAGTTCTTC.

Comment on this clone: This may arise from a read error, as a much more abundant clone is one base away. Other DNA sequences in the sample encode the same CDR3. CDR3 in DNA: TGCGCCAGCAGCAGCTTAGCGGGAGTTATCACCGGGGAGCTTTTTTTT. This encodes CASSSLAGVITGELFF. V and J are TRBV5-1 and TRBJ2-2; TRBD2 matches at 9 bases. This CDR3 spans 16 amino acids. Germline-derived CDR1 and CDR2 are SGHRS and YFSETQ.